Presented here are 10 T cell receptor beta chains from one specimen sequenced in a study of cytomegalovirus exposure and HLA in healthy donors. The primer mix had 60 Vbeta and 13 Jbeta primers. Sequencing used immunoSEQ multiplex PCR; TCRdb keeps in-frame clones, though not all of them. The table lists roughly 190,000 clones, under 80% of them singletons, with roughly 3% in the top ten. Sequenced material: PBMCs. These receptors all stem from a female donor in good health and CMV-seronegative.

The genes are TRBV6-1 and TRBJ2-7; tentative D call: TRBD2 (5 bases). The V end lost 4 bases, the J end lost 0 bases, and 7 bases lay between the germline ends. The CDR3 runs 13 residues. Looked up from germline, CDR1 is MNHNS and CDR2 is SASEGT. CDR3 protein: CASSGTGSYEQYF. The CDR3 region has the DNA TGTGCCAGCAGTGGGACTGGCTCCTACGAGCAGTACTTC.

CDR3 residues: CASSWTQGGDQPQHF. CDR3 bases: TGTGCCAGCAGCTGGACCCAGGGAGGGGATCAGCCCCAGCATTTT. This chain joins TRBV16 and TRBJ1-5; tentative D call: TRBD1 (5 bases). Trimming took 5 bases from V and 5 from J, leaving 16 bases between them. CDR1 is KGHSY and CDR2 is FQNENV in the germline V gene. This CDR3 comprises 15 residues.

This clone came up a few times. J is TRBJ2-7 and V is TRBV7-2; TRBD1 is a possible D gene (5 bases). Trimming left V 1 base short and J 0 bases short, with 10 bases between. The CDR3 extends over 15 amino acids. CDR1 SGHTA and CDR2 FQGNSA come from the germline V gene. The CDR3 protein is CASSLEAGLSYEQYF. As DNA, the CDR3 is TGTGCCAGCAGCTTAGAGGCAGGGCTCTCCTACGAGCAGTACTTC.

This chain links TRBV4-1 with TRBJ2-7, with 10 bases matching TRBD1. This CDR3 comprises 15 residues. After removal of 2 bases from V and 5 bases from J, the junction contained 6 bases not matched to a gene. The germline CDR1 and CDR2 sequences are MGHRA and YSYEKL. The CDR3 protein is CASSQLGQGGDEQYF. The CDR3 bases are TGCGCCAGCAGCCAATTAGGACAGGGGGGGGACGAGCAGTACTTC.

The V and J genes are TRBV19 and TRBJ2-7; D is unclear. The CDR3 has 14 amino acids. V was cut by 6 bases and J by 0 bases, with 12 bases left in between. Per the germline V gene, CDR1 is LNHDA and CDR2 is SQIVND (reference sequence). This CDR3 reads CASRVSGSSYEQYF. CDR3 bases: TGTGCCAGTAGGGTATCCGGGTCCTCCTACGAGCAGTACTTC.

The chain uses TRBV7-9 and TRBJ2-3; tentatively, D is TRBD2 (5 bases). This CDR3 has 16 amino acids. CDR1 is SEHNR and CDR2 is FQNEAQ in the germline V gene (reference sequence). The V and J ends lost 4 bases and 3 bases respectively, with 17 bases between them. The CDR3 is CASSSAGVRKTDTQYF. CDR3 DNA: TGTGCCAGCAGCTCCGCGGGTGTTCGGAAAACAGATACGCAGTATTTT.

The gene calls are TRBV7-9 and TRBJ2-4; 9 positions match TRBD1. This CDR3 comprises 15 residues. J gave up 8 bases and V 5 bases, and 10 bases lay outside the gene matches. Germline CDR1 is SEHNR and CDR2 is FQNEAQ (reference sequence). The CDR3 DNA reads as TGTGCCAGCAGCCCGAGGGACAGGGTTGCTCACATTCAGTACTTC. It encodes CASSPRDRVAHIQYF.

The chain links TRBV7-3 to TRBJ2-5; 7 bases map to TRBD2. The CDR3 is 15 amino acids. Germline trimming cut 2 bases from V and 1 base from J; bases unmatched to any gene: 4. Germline V lookup: CDR1 SGHTA, CDR2 FQGTGA. The CDR3 DNA is TGTGCCAGCAGCTTAGGAGGACTAGTCCAAGAGACCCAGTACTTC. Its protein product is CASSLGGLVQETQYF.

The chain carries TRBV7-2 and TRBJ2-2; D not certain. The germline gives CDR1 SGHTA, CDR2 FQGNSA. Trimming removed 5 bases at V and 1 base at J, with 11 bases between. CDR3 length equals 15 residues. In nucleotides, the CDR3 is TGTGCCAGCAGCCCCCAGGCAGGGAACACCGGGGAGCTGTTTTTT. Translated, it gives CASSPQAGNTGELFF. The full variable domain, completed using reference TRBV7-2 and TRBJ2-2, is GAGVSQSPSNKVTEKGKDVELRCDPISGHTALYWYRQSLGQGLEFLIYFQGNSAPDKSGLPSDRFSAERTGGSVSTLTIQRTQQEDSAVYLCASSPQAGNTGELFFGEGSRLTVL.

This clone was counted between two and nine times. The J gene is TRBJ1-2, the V gene TRBV28; 12 nucleotides align to TRBD1. V dropped 7 bases and J dropped 8; count of bases not matched to a gene: 8. The CDR3 length is 14 residues. CDR1 is MDHEN, CDR2 SYDVKM, per germline. CDR3 nucleotides: TGTGCCAGCAATAGGGGACAGGGGGCAGGAGGCTACACCTTC. The encoded protein is CASNRGQGAGGYTF.